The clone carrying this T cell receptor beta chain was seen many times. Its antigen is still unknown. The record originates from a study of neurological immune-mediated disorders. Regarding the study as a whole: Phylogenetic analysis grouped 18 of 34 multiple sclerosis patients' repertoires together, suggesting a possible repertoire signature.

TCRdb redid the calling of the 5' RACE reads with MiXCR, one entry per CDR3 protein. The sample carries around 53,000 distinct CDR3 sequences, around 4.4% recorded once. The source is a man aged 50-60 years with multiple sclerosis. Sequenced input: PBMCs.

CDR3 in DNA: TGTGCCAGCACCCGACAGCCAGGCTCCTACGAGCAGTACTTC. This codes for CASTRQPGSYEQYF. V gene TRBV2 combines with J gene TRBJ2-7; a weak D match, TRBD1 (5 bases). V dropped 7 bases and J dropped 0 bases, with 13 bases sitting between them. This CDR3 has 14 amino acids. Germline CDR1 is SNHLY and CDR2 is FYNNEI.